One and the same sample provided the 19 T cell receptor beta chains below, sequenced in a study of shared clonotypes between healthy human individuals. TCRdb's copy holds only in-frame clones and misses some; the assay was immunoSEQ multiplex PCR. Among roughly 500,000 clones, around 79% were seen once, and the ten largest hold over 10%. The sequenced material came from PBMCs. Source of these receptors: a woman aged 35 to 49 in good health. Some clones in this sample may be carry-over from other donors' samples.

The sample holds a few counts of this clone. The CDR3 region has the DNA TGTGCCAGCAGTCCCCGGGACAGGATGAGGTCTGAAGCTTTCTTT. The encoded protein is CASSPRDRMRSEAFF. The gene calls are TRBV27 and TRBJ1-1, with 8 nucleotides matching TRBD1. The trim removed 5 bases at V and 6 bases at J, leaving 11 bases unmatched. The germline V gene has CDR1 MNHEY and CDR2 SMNVEV (reference sequence). The CDR3 is 15 residues long.

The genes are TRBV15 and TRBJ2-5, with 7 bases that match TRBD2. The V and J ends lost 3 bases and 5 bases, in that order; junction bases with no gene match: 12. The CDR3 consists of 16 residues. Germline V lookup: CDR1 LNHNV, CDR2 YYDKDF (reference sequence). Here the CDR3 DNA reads TGTGCCACCAGCAGGGGTTCGGGGCGGGAGAGGGAGACCCAGTACTTC. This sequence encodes CATSRGSGRERETQYF.

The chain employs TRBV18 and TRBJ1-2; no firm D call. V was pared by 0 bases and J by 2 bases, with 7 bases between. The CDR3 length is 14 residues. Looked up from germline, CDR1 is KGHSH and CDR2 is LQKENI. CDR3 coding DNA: TGTGCCAGCTCACCACCGCCGGTAAACTATGGCTACACCTTC. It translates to CASSPPPVNYGYTF.

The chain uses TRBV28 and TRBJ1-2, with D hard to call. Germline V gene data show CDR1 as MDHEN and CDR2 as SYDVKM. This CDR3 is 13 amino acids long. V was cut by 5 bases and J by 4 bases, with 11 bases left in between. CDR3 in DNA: TGTGCCAGCAGTCCGTATCCTTCCTATGGCTACACCTTC. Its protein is CASSPYPSYGYTF.

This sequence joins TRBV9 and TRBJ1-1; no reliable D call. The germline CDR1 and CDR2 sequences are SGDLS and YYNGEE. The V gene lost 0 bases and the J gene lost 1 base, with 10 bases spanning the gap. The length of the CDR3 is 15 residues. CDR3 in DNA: TGTGCCAGCAGCGTAGGAAGTGTGACGAACACTGAAGCTTTCTTT. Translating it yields CASSVGSVTNTEAFF.

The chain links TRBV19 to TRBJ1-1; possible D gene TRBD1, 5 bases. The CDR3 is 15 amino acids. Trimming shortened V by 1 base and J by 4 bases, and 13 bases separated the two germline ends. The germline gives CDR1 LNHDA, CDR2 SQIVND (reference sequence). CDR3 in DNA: TGTGCCAGTAGTATAGGTGGAGGGGTGGGCACTGAAGCTTTCTTT. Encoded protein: CASSIGGGVGTEAFF. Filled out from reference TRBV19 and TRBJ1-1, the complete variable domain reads DGGITQSPKYLFRKEGQNVTLSCEQNLNHDAMYWYRQDPGQGLRLIYYSQIVNDFQKGDIAEGYSVSREKKESFPLTVTSAQKNPTAFYLCASSIGGGVGTEAFFGQGTRLTVV.

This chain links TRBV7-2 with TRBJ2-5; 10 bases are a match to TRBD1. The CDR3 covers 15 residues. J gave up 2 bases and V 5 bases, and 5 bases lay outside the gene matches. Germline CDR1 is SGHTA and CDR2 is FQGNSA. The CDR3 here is CASSAWTGGQETQYF. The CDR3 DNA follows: TGTGCCAGCAGCGCGTGGACAGGGGGACAAGAGACCCAGTACTTC.

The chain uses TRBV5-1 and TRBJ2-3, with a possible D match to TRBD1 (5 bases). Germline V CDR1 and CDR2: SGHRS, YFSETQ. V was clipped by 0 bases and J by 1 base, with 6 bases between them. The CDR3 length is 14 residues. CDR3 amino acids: CASSLGRGTDTQYF. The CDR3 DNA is TGCGCCAGCAGCTTGGGCAGGGGCACAGATACGCAGTATTTT.

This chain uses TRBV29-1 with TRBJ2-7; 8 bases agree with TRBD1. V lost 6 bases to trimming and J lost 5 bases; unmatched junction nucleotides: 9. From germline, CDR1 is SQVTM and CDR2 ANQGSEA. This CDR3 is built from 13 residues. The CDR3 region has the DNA TGCAGCGTGACTGGACAGGGAGGCCACGAGCAGTACTTC. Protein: CSVTGQGGHEQYF.

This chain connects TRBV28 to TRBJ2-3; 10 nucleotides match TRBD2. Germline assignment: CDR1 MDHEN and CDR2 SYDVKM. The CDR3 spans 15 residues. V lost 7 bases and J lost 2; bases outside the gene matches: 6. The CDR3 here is CASITAGGNTDTQYF. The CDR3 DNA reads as TGTGCCAGCATTACAGCGGGAGGGAACACAGATACGCAGTATTTT. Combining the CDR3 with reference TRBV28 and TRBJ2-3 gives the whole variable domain DVKVTQSSRYLVKRTGEKVFLECVQDMDHENMFWYRQDPGLGLRLIYFSYDVKMKEKGDIPEGYSVSREKKERFSLILESASTNQTSMYLCASITAGGNTDTQYFGPGTRLTVL.

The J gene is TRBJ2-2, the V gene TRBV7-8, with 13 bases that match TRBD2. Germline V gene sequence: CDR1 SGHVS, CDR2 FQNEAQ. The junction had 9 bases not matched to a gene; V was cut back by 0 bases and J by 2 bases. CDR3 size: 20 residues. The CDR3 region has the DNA TGTGCCAGCAGCTTAGCTCTCCGACTAGCGGGAGGTCTAAACACCGGGGAGCTGTTTTTT. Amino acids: CASSLALRLAGGLNTGELFF.

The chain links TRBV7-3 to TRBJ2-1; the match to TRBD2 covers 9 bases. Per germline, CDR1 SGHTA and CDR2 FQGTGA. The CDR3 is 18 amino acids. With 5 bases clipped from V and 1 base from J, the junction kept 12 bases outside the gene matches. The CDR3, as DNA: TGTGCCAGCAGCCCCGGACTAGCGAGAGTGGTATCCTACAATGAGCAGTTCTTC. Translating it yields CASSPGLARVVSYNEQFF.

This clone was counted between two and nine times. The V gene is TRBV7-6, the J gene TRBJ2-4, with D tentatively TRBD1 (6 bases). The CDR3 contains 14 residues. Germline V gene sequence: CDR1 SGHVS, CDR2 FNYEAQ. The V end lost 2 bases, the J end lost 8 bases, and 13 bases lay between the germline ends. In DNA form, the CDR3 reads TGTGCCAGCAGCTTAACAGGGCCTGGGGACATTCAGTACTTC. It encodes CASSLTGPGDIQYF.

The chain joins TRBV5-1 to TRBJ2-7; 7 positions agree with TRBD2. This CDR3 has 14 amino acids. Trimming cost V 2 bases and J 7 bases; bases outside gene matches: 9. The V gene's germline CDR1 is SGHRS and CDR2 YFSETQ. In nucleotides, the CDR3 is TGCGCCAGCAGCTTCGGCGGGAGTCAGTGGGAGCAGTACTTC. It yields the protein CASSFGGSQWEQYF.

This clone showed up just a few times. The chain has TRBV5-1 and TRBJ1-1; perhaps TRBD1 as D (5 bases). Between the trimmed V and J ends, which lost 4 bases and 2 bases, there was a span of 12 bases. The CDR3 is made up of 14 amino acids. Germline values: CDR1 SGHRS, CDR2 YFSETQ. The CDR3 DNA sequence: TGCGCCAGCAGCCACGGACACCTTAACACTGAAGCTTTCTTT. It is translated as CASSHGHLNTEAFF.

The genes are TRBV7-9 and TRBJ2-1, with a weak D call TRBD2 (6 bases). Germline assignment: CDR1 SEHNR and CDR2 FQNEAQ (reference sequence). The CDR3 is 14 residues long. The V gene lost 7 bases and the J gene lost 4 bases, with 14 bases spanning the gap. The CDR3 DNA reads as TGTGCCAGCATGGAGGCTAGCGTATACAATGAGCAGTTCTTC. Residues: CASMEASVYNEQFF.

CDR3 in amino acids: CAWTPQGTGVYGYTF. The CDR3 nucleotides read TGTGCCTGGACCCCGCAGGGGACAGGGGTATATGGCTACACCTTC. This sequence joins TRBV30 and TRBJ1-2; 10 bases match TRBD1. From germline, CDR1 is GTSNPN and CDR2 SVGIG (reference sequence). This CDR3 spans 15 amino acids. V shed 4 bases, J shed 5 bases, and the junction held 10 bases outside the gene matches.

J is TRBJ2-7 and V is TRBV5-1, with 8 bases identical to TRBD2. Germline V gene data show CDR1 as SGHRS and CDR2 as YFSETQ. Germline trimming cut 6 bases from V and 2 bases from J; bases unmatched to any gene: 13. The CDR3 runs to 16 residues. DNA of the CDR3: TGCGCCAGCACCTCCTATAGCGGGGACGACGCCTACGAGCAGTACTTC. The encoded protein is CASTSYSGDDAYEQYF.

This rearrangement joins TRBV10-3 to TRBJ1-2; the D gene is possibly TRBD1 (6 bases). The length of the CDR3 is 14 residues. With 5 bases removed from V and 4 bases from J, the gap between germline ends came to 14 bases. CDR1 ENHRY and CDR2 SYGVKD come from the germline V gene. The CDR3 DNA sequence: TGTGCCATCAGTACGGCAGGGGACTCCTATGGCTACACCTTC. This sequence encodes CAISTAGDSYGYTF.